The clone carrying this T cell receptor (beta chain) has ten or more counts. These data belong to a study of T-cell memory formation after mild COVID-19. TCRdb passed the 5' RACE reads through MiXCR, listing each CDR3 protein once. The repertoire holds hundreds of thousands of distinct CDR3 sequences, with 20% as singletons. Per germline, CDR1 SGHVS and CDR2 FNYEAQ. V shed 2 bases and J shed 8 bases, with 4 bases lying between them. The CDR3 runs to 11 residues. The chain uses TRBV7-6 and TRBJ2-1, with D hard to call. Sequenced input: PBMCs or a T cell subset sorted from them (not recorded which). The TCR comes from an adult woman who had mild COVID-19 (a few samples of this study predate the infection). Cell type and time point are not known. This CDR3 is CASSLSYEQFF. CDR3 DNA sequence: TGTGCCAGCAGCTTATCGTATGAGCAGTTCTTC.